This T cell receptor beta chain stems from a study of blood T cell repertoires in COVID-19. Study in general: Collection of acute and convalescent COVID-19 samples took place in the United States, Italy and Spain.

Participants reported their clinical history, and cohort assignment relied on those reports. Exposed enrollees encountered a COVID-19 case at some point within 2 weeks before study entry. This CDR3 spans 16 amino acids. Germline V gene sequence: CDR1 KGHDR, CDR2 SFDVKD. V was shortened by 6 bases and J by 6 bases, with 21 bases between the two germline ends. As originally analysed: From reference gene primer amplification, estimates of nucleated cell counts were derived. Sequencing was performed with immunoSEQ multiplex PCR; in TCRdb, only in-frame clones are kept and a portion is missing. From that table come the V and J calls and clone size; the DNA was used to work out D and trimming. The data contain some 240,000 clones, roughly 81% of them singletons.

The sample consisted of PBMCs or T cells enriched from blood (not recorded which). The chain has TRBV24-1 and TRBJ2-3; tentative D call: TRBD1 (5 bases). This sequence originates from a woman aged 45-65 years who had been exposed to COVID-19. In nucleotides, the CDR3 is TGTGCCACCAGTCTTGCTGGGCAGGGCGTCGGTGATACGCAGTATTTT. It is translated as CATSLAGQGVGDTQYF.